Shown below are 31 T cell receptor beta chains from a single sample sequenced in a study of vaccination and CD4 T cells after COVID-19. Treatment reported: roughly ten-day PBMC culture with coronavirus spike peptide pools or control peptides (ViraFEST assay). Sequenced with the Oncomine TCR Beta short-read assay was DNA taken from cultured CD4+ T cells. Using its own MiXCR run on the PCR reads, TCRdb lists one record per CDR3 protein. This sample has roughly 10,000 distinct CDR3 sequences; 50% to 70% occur once, and the top ten carry around a quarter. Antigens of these TCRs are unknown. Sequencing was performed on CD4+ T cells from blood, cultured in vitro. The receptors were sampled from a human donor who had recovered from COVID-19.

CDR3 coding DNA: TGTGCCAGTAGTATACCTCGGTTGGCCTATGGCTACACCTTC. As protein: CASSIPRLAYGYTF. This chain uses TRBV19 with TRBJ1-2, with D hard to call. The germline V and J ends were trimmed by 2 bases and 4 bases, with 11 bases remaining between them. Germline CDR1 is LNHDA and CDR2 is SQIVND (reference sequence). The CDR3 runs 14 residues.

This chain connects TRBV7-9 to TRBJ2-2, with TRBD1 matching over 10 bases. The V gene end was trimmed by 5 bases and the J gene end by 5 bases; junction bases not matched to a gene: 8. This CDR3 comprises 16 residues. Per germline, CDR1 SEHNR and CDR2 FQNEAQ (reference sequence). The CDR3 bases are TGTGCCAGCAGCAAAGACAGGGGGCGTTTTACCGGGGAGCTGTTTTTT. Encoded protein: CASSKDRGRFTGELFF.

V and J are TRBV11-3 and TRBJ2-5, with a tentative D call TRBD2 (5 bases). This CDR3 contains 18 residues. Trimming cost V 1 base and J 0 bases, with 18 bases left between them. Looked up from germline, CDR1 is SGHNT and CDR2 is YENEEA. CDR3 coding DNA: TGTGCCAGCAGCTTAGCCGAATGGGGAGCTAGTAACCAAGAGACCCAGTACTTC. This sequence encodes CASSLAEWGASNQETQYF.

This clonotype was seen a handful of times. CDR3 loop: CASSYRGGQPQHF. The CDR3 DNA reads TGTGCCAGTAGTTACAGGGGAGGGCAGCCCCAGCATTTT. The rearrangement joins TRBV19 to TRBJ1-5; 7 nucleotides agree with TRBD1. V was clipped by 5 bases and J by 7 bases; unmatched bases: 5. CDR1 is LNHDA and CDR2 is SQIVND in the germline V gene (reference sequence). The CDR3 spans 13 residues.

V and J are TRBV9 and TRBJ2-1, with 7 nucleotides matching TRBD2. Germline V gene data show CDR1 as SGDLS and CDR2 as YYNGEE. The CDR3 is 13 residues long. The V and J ends lost 3 bases and 9 bases, in that order; junction bases with no gene match: 6. CDR3 loop: CASSDRREGEQFF. CDR3 nucleotide sequence: TGTGCCAGCAGCGATAGAAGGGAGGGTGAGCAGTTCTTC.

The chain is built from TRBV12-3 or TRBV12-4 and TRBJ2-3; D perhaps matches TRBD2 (5 bases). This CDR3 spans 14 amino acids. The V end lost 7 bases, the J end lost 0 bases, and 11 bases lay between the germline ends. The CDR3 region is CASTTPGSTDTQYF. The CDR3 DNA sequence: TGTGCCAGCACGACCCCGGGGAGCACAGATACGCAGTATTTT.

This clonotype appeared once. This chain uses TRBV29-1 with TRBJ1-1; a weak D match, TRBD1 (6 bases). V was cut by 2 bases and J by 5 bases, with 12 bases left in between. Germline CDR1 SQVTM, CDR2 ANQGSEA. The CDR3 consists of 13 residues. The CDR3 DNA sequence: TGCAGCGTTGAAAGGGGACAAAGTACTGAAGCTTTCTTT. Translation: CSVERGQSTEAFF.

The chain uses TRBV6-5 and TRBJ2-5; TRBD2 might be the D (6 bases). Germline CDR1 MNHEY, CDR2 SVGAGI. The CDR3 runs 14 residues. Trimming took off 4 bases at V and 4 bases at J, with 13 bases between the two ends. The CDR3 DNA reads as TGTGCCAGCAGTTCGATCGAGGAGGGAGAGACCCAGTACTTC. The encoded protein is CASSSIEEGETQYF.

V usage is TRBV7-2 and J usage is TRBJ2-7; D gene unclear. From germline, CDR1 is SGHTA and CDR2 FQGNSA. V dropped 5 bases and J dropped 2 bases, with 10 bases sitting between them. This CDR3 spans 13 amino acids. Written as DNA, the CDR3 is TGTGCCAGCAGCCCCTCCGTGGCCTACGAGCAGTACTTC. Its translation: CASSPSVAYEQYF.

V gene TRBV7-8 combines with J gene TRBJ2-7; D is possibly TRBD1 (6 bases). Germline CDR1 is SGHVS and CDR2 is FQNEAQ. The CDR3 runs to 15 residues. V was cut by 5 bases and J by 4 bases, with 18 bases left in between. In DNA form, the CDR3 reads TGTGCCAGCAGCCGCCGCACAGGGTTTGGTTACGAGCAGTACTTC. Residues: CASSRRTGFGYEQYF.

The gene calls are TRBV6-1 and TRBJ1-1; TRBD1 is a possible D gene (5 bases). The CDR3 covers 13 residues. The germline CDR1 and CDR2 sequences are MNHNS and SASEGT. Trimming shortened V by 10 bases and J by 7 bases, and 19 bases separated the two germline ends. The DNA of the CDR3 is TGTGCCACGCGGGGGGGTACAGGCCATGAAGCTTTCTTT. Residues: CATRGGTGHEAFF.

This clonotype has more than one count but fewer than ten. V and J are TRBV19 and TRBJ2-7, with D tentatively TRBD2 (5 bases). Trimming shortened V by 3 bases and J by 3 bases, and 12 bases separated the two germline ends. Germline assignment: CDR1 LNHDA and CDR2 SQIVND (reference sequence). The CDR3 is made up of 14 amino acids. CDR3 nucleotides: TGTGCCAGTAGTATCTCCCCCGGGAACTACGAGCAGTACTTC. This translates into CASSISPGNYEQYF.

The chain couples TRBV24-1 to TRBJ2-1; D possibly corresponds to TRBD2 (5 bases). The CDR3 is 15 residues long. The V gene lost 4 bases and the J gene lost 5 bases, with 14 bases spanning the gap. Germline assignment: CDR1 KGHDR and CDR2 SFDVKD. The CDR3 protein is CATSDPLGSDNEQFF. CDR3 in DNA: TGTGCCACCAGTGACCCACTAGGTTCGGACAATGAGCAGTTCTTC.

The V and J genes are TRBV30 and TRBJ1-1; 7 bases align to TRBD1. The CDR3 totals 15 residues. CDR1 and CDR2 (germline): GTSNPN, SVGIG (reference sequence). Unmatched junction bases numbered 8, after V lost 3 bases and J lost 1 base. CDR3 bases: TGTGCCTGGAGGGGATCGGACAGGCAGAACACTGAAGCTTTCTTT. This encodes CAWRGSDRQNTEAFF.

The chain has TRBV6-5 and TRBJ1-2; TRBD1 matches 9 bases. The germline V gene has CDR1 MNHEY and CDR2 SVGAGI. The V and J ends lost 2 bases and 4 bases, in that order; junction bases with no gene match: 8. CDR3 length: 16 amino acids. CDR3: CASSYRLGTGPYGYTF. The CDR3 bases are TGTGCCAGCAGTTACAGGCTCGGGACAGGGCCCTATGGCTACACCTTC.

The genes are TRBV20-1 and TRBJ1-5, with D hard to call. Trimming took off 7 bases at V and 4 bases at J, with 14 bases between the two ends. Per germline, CDR1 DFQATT and CDR2 SNEGSKA (reference sequence). The CDR3 has 13 residues. CDR3 in amino acids: CSVSKGYNQPQHF. CDR3 coding DNA: TGCAGTGTGAGTAAAGGGTATAATCAGCCCCAGCATTTT.

This chain's CDR3 is CASSSGEVETQYF. The DNA of the CDR3 is TGTGCCAGCAGTAGCGGGGAAGTGGAGACCCAGTACTTC. The chain recombines TRBV6-2 or TRBV6-3 with TRBJ2-5; TRBD2 matches 7 bases. Germline V lookup: CDR1 MNHEY, CDR2 SVGEGT. The CDR3 is made up of 13 amino acids. V shed 5 bases and J 5 bases; nucleotides not matched to a gene: 5.

Written as DNA, the CDR3 is TGTGCCAGCAGCAAAGTCCCTACCAGCCAGCCCCAGCATTTT. Translating it yields CASSKVPTSQPQHF. V and J are TRBV21-1 and TRBJ1-5. TRBV21-1 is given as a pseudogene. CDR3 length: 14 residues.

The chain employs TRBV2 and TRBJ2-7, with 11 bases that match TRBD2. This CDR3 comprises 14 residues. V was pared by 10 bases and J by 4 bases, with 9 bases of the junction left unmatched. Germline CDR1 and CDR2: SNHLY and FYNNEI. CDR3 DNA sequence: TGTGCCATGCTGGGGGCTAGCGGGAGGTACGAGCAGTACTTC. Encoded protein: CAMLGASGRYEQYF.

CDR3 protein: CASSWGQGAREQYF. The CDR3, as DNA: TGTGCCAGCAGCTGGGGACAGGGGGCTCGGGAGCAGTACTTC. V gene TRBV5-4 combines with J gene TRBJ2-7; 12 nucleotides match TRBD1. Germline V gene sequence: CDR1 SGHNT, CDR2 YYREEE (reference sequence). The V segment lost 3 bases and the J segment 7 bases; nucleotides outside the gene matches: 5. This CDR3 is 14 amino acids long.

This clonotype turned up a few times. The J gene is TRBJ1-1, the V gene TRBV20-1; D not resolved. V lost 5 bases and J 0 bases, leaving 10 bases between the germline ends. The CDR3 loop spans 13 amino acids. CDR1 and CDR2 (germline): DFQATT, SNEGSKA (reference sequence). The chain's CDR3 is CSAQGLMNTEAFF. Written as DNA, the CDR3 is TGCAGTGCTCAAGGTTTAATGAACACTGAAGCTTTCTTT.

The chain joins TRBV7-2 to TRBJ2-7, with 10 bases identical to TRBD2. V was pared by 5 bases and J by 0 bases, with 10 bases of the junction left unmatched. Germline CDR1 is SGHTA and CDR2 is FQGNSA. The CDR3 sequence is 17 residues long. The CDR3 is CASSGRTSGSFSYEQYF. The DNA of the CDR3 is TGTGCCAGCAGCGGTAGGACTAGCGGATCTTTCTCCTACGAGCAGTACTTC.

This clonotype was observed a handful of times. The chain employs TRBV20-1 and TRBJ2-7, with D maybe TRBD2 (6 bases). V gave up 1 base and J gave up 2 bases, with 15 bases separating them. This CDR3 has 15 amino acids. CDR1 DFQATT and CDR2 SNEGSKA come from the germline V gene (reference sequence). The CDR3 protein is CSARGGLAFTYEQYF. CDR3 DNA: TGCAGTGCTAGAGGAGGCCTAGCGTTCACCTACGAGCAGTACTTC.

The chain joins TRBV24-1 to TRBJ1-2; D gene unclear. V shed 1 base and J shed 7 bases, with 3 bases lying between them. The CDR3 is 11 amino acids. Germline lookup yields CDR1 KGHDR and CDR2 SFDVKD. The CDR3 sequence is CATSDFGGYTF. In DNA form, the CDR3 reads TGTGCCACCAGTGATTTTGGTGGCTACACCTTC.

The chain uses TRBV15 and TRBJ1-1; D may be TRBD1 (5 bases). The CDR3 totals 16 residues. The V gene's germline CDR1 is LNHNV and CDR2 YYDKDF (reference sequence). Between the trimmed V and J ends, which lost 3 bases and 11 bases, there was a span of 25 bases. CDR3 DNA sequence: TGTGCCACCAGCAGGGGGGTCGGACACCCGGAGAGGGCGGCTTTCTTT. This codes for CATSRGVGHPERAAFF.

The rearrangement links TRBV2 to TRBJ1-1; D gene unclear. Per germline, CDR1 SNHLY and CDR2 FYNNEI. CDR3 size: 13 residues. Trimming pared 9 bases from V and 1 base from J, leaving 12 bases between. The CDR3 loop reads CARSTDTNTEAFF. CDR3 nucleotide sequence: TGTGCCAGAAGTACCGATACGAACACTGAAGCTTTCTTT.

The chain couples TRBV15 to TRBJ1-4; D remains unclear. With 0 bases removed from V and 14 bases from J, the gap between germline ends came to 10 bases. This CDR3 comprises 12 residues. Germline V gives CDR1 LNHNV, CDR2 YYDKDF (reference sequence). The DNA for the CDR3 is TGTGCCACCAGCAGAGACCGACTAGGGCTGTTTTTT. Amino acid sequence: CATSRDRLGLFF.

The chain carries TRBV7-2 and TRBJ2-3, with D perhaps TRBD1 or TRBD2 (6 bases each). This CDR3 spans 16 amino acids. With 3 bases removed from V and 4 bases from J, the gap between germline ends came to 17 bases. Germline CDR1 is SGHTA and CDR2 is FQGNSA. The CDR3 reads CASSFQVGGSADTQYF. The CDR3 DNA is TGTGCCAGCAGCTTCCAAGTAGGGGGGAGCGCAGATACGCAGTATTTT.

V and J are TRBV5-1 and TRBJ1-1; 7 bases fit TRBD1. CDR3 size: 15 residues. Germline trimming cut 2 bases from V and 4 bases from J; bases unmatched to any gene: 8. Germline V gene data show CDR1 as SGHRS and CDR2 as YFSETQ. The CDR3 sequence: CASSFILGGRTEAFF. As DNA, the CDR3 is TGCGCCAGCAGCTTCATTTTAGGGGGCCGCACTGAAGCTTTCTTT.

The chain links TRBV12-3 or TRBV12-4 to TRBJ1-5; weak D call: TRBD1 (5 bases). The CDR3 contains 17 residues. The V end lost 6 bases, the J end lost 1 base, and 19 bases lay between the germline ends. The CDR3: CASSSRGGGESNQPQHF. In nucleotides, the CDR3 is TGTGCCAGCAGCTCTCGTGGGGGAGGGGAAAGCAATCAGCCCCAGCATTTT.

This clonotype was seen only a few times. The gene calls are TRBV7-3 and TRBJ1-1; 7 nucleotides line up with TRBD1. Germline CDR1 and CDR2: SGHTA and FQGTGA. There are 13 residues in the CDR3. The junction had 5 bases not matched to a gene; V was cut back by 5 bases and J by 5 bases. For the CDR3, the DNA is TGTGCCAGCAGCCCACAGGGGAATACTGAAGCTTTCTTT. This sequence encodes CASSPQGNTEAFF.